What follows is one T cell receptor (beta chain) and its context. Its antigen is unknown. The record originates from a study of OX40 agonist ivuxolimab in advanced cancers. Study-wide context: Among those enrolled, mean age was approximately 60 years (range about 23 to 90) and over 70% were male. Overall study findings and caveats: Part of the nonresponder group also had normalized T-cell clonal expansion that was low. At 0.1 to 3.0 mg/kg and by week 6, clonal expansion occurred in CD4+ and CD8+ blood T cells. Averaging showed that CD8+ T cells had more expanded clones than CD4+ did.

Germline lookup yields CDR1 MNHNY and CDR2 SVGAGI (reference sequence). V lost 6 bases, J lost 3 bases, and 7 bases stayed unmatched. CDR3 length: 14 residues. Using immunoSEQ multiplex PCR, the repertoire was profiled, and TCRdb retains in-frame clones only, with some absent. The sample has over 25,000 clones; 84% are singletons. This clonotype was sampled from an adult with an advanced solid tumor such as melanoma, head and neck, liver or kidney cancer. The starting material was CD4+ or CD8+ T cells sorted from blood, obtained in a trial of the OX40 agonist ivuxolimab. The chain couples TRBV6-6 to TRBJ2-7, with 8 bases that match TRBD2. The CDR3 DNA reads TGTGCCAGCAGAACCAGGACTAGCATCTACGAGCAGTACTTC. Its translation: CASRTRTSIYEQYF.